Below are 13 T cell receptor beta chains sequenced from a single sample in a study of a mutant IDH1 vaccine in newly diagnosed glioma. As to time point: week 5, during vaccination. Vaccination comprised doses that each held 300 ug of mutant IDH1 20-mer peptide, plus topical imiquimod. These receptors' antigens are unknown. Repertoires were generated with immunoSEQ multiplex PCR, while TCRdb's copy carries only in-frame clones and drops some. The sample has 30,000 to 35,000 clones; more than 55% are singletons. The source was PBMCs, collected from a glioma patient whose treatment included an IDH1 peptide vaccine. The receptor set was obtained from a woman between 18 and 29 years old with glioma.

The chain uses TRBV7-9 and TRBJ2-1, with 9 bases aligning to TRBD2. This CDR3 spans 15 amino acids. From germline, CDR1 is SEHNR and CDR2 FQNEAQ (reference sequence). The trim removed 8 bases at V and 6 bases at J, leaving 11 bases unmatched. DNA of the CDR3: TGTGCCAGCGTCCCCTCTTGGCGGGAGGGCAATGAGCAGTTCTTC. Protein sequence: CASVPSWREGNEQFF. The complete variable domain, with remaining parts taken from reference TRBV7-9 and TRBJ2-1, reads DTGVSQNPRHKITKRGQNVTFRCDPISEHNRLYWYRQTLGQGPEFLTYFQNEAQLEKSRLLSDRFSAERPKGSFSTLEIQRTEQGDSAMYLCASVPSWREGNEQFFGPGTRLTVL.

The gene calls are TRBV5-1 and TRBJ1-2; weak D call: TRBD1 (5 bases). V lost 4 bases to trimming and J lost 0 bases, with 16 bases between them. The germline gives CDR1 SGHRS, CDR2 YFSETQ. The CDR3 extends over 16 amino acids. The CDR3 DNA reads as TGCGCCAGCAGCCCACACCTCGACAGATCTAACTATGGCTACACCTTC. Translated, it gives CASSPHLDRSNYGYTF.

V is TRBV27 and J is TRBJ2-1; D gene unclear. CDR1 is MNHEY, CDR2 SMNVEV, per germline (reference sequence). This CDR3 has 14 amino acids. Trimming removed 3 bases at V and 0 bases at J, with 6 bases between. CDR3 protein: CASSFEFSYNEQFF. The DNA of the CDR3 is TGTGCCAGCAGTTTCGAATTCTCCTACAATGAGCAGTTCTTC.

The chain combines TRBV11-3 with TRBJ2-1; D is possibly TRBD2 (6 bases). The CDR3 sequence is 15 residues long. The V and J ends lost 0 bases and 7 bases respectively, with 13 bases between them. CDR1 is SGHNT, CDR2 YENEEA, per germline. The CDR3 is CASSLDRRLGNEQFF. In nucleotides, the CDR3 is TGTGCCAGCAGCTTAGATCGGCGACTAGGGAATGAGCAGTTCTTC.

This clone was seen a few times. The rearrangement joins TRBV14 to TRBJ1-1; D not certain. V was clipped by 5 bases and J by 0 bases, with 7 bases between them. The CDR3 extends over 13 amino acids. From germline, CDR1 is SGHDN and CDR2 FVKESK. CDR3 nucleotide sequence: TGTGCCAGCAGCAACGGAATGAACACTGAAGCTTTCTTT. Its protein is CASSNGMNTEAFF.

The gene calls are TRBV7-2 and TRBJ2-1; 9 bases align to TRBD1. The CDR3 contains 15 residues. Germline CDR1 SGHTA, CDR2 FQGNSA. With 1 base clipped from V and 4 bases from J, the junction kept 2 bases outside the gene matches. In DNA form, the CDR3 reads TGTGCCAGCAGCTTAGGGGGACAGGGATACAATGAGCAGTTCTTC. Translation: CASSLGGQGYNEQFF.

This clone occurred once. This rearrangement joins TRBV14 to TRBJ2-3; 8 bases agree with TRBD2. After removal of 8 bases from V and 5 bases from J, the junction contained 12 bases not matched to a gene. This CDR3 is 15 amino acids long. Germline CDR1 SGHDN, CDR2 FVKESK. The CDR3 region has the DNA TGTGCCAGCCGCGTCCGGGGGGGGCGTGAAGATACGCAGTATTTT. Protein: CASRVRGGREDTQYF.

This clone was detected only a few times. This rearrangement joins TRBV27 to TRBJ1-5, with D perhaps matching TRBD1 (5 bases). The V gene lost 6 bases and the J gene lost 5 bases, with 11 bases spanning the gap. The germline V gene encodes CDR1 MNHEY and CDR2 SMNVEV (reference sequence). The CDR3 contains 13 residues. CDR3 protein: CASRTGDYQPQHF. The CDR3 region has the DNA TGTGCCAGCAGGACGGGGGATTATCAGCCCCAGCATTTT.

This clone appeared a single time. V gene TRBV4-1 combines with J gene TRBJ2-3, with a possible D match to TRBD2 (6 bases). The ends were cut back, 2 bases at V and 7 bases at J, with 7 bases in the middle. The CDR3 consists of 12 residues. Looked up from germline, CDR1 is MGHRA and CDR2 is YSYEKL. The CDR3 sequence: CASSQLANTQYF. In DNA, the CDR3 is TGCGCCAGCAGCCAACTAGCGAATACGCAGTATTTT.

This clone has only one observation. V is TRBV11-3 and J is TRBJ2-7; D unresolved. Trimming removed 7 bases at V and 1 base at J, with 14 bases between. This CDR3 comprises 14 residues. In germline, CDR1 is SGHNT, CDR2 YENEEA. The CDR3 reads CASTLDRYSYEQYF. For the CDR3, the DNA is TGTGCCAGCACCCTCGACCGGTATTCCTACGAGCAGTACTTC.

The rearrangement uses TRBV27 and TRBJ2-5; no definite D call. The germline CDR1 and CDR2 sequences are MNHEY and SMNVEV (reference sequence). The ends were cut back, 3 bases at V and 1 base at J, with 3 bases in the middle. The CDR3 length is 12 residues. CDR3 in DNA: TGTGCCAGCAGTTTCCGCCAAGAGACCCAGTACTTC. Amino acid sequence: CASSFRQETQYF.

The chain couples TRBV9 to TRBJ2-7; 9 nucleotides match TRBD1. Germline V lookup: CDR1 SGDLS, CDR2 YYNGEE. The V segment lost 3 bases and the J segment 3 bases; nucleotides outside the gene matches: 10. The CDR3 is made up of 16 amino acids. The chain's CDR3 is CASSAGEAGQGYEQYF. As DNA, the CDR3 is TGTGCCAGCAGCGCTGGAGAGGCGGGACAGGGCTACGAGCAGTACTTC.

V and J are TRBV9 and TRBJ2-7; TRBD2 aligns across 9 bases. Germline V lookup: CDR1 SGDLS, CDR2 YYNGEE. The V gene end was trimmed by 3 bases and the J gene end by 0 bases; junction bases not matched to a gene: 4. This CDR3 contains 15 residues. The CDR3 loop reads CASSASGDSSYEQYF. The CDR3 nucleotides read TGTGCCAGCAGCGCTAGCGGGGATAGCTCCTACGAGCAGTACTTC.